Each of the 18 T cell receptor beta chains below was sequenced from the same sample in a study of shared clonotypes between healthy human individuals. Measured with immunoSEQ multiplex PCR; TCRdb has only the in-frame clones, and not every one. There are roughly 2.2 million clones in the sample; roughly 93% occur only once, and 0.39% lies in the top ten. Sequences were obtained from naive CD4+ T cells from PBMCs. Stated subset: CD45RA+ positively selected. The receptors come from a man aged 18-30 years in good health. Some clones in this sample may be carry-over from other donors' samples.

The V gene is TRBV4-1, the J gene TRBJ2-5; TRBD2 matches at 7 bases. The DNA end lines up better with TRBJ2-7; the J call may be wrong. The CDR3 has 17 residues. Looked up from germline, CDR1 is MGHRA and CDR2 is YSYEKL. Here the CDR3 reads CASSQSGGRGGSYEQYF. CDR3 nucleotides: TGCGCCAGCAGCCAATCGGGGGGAAGGGGCGGCTCCTACGAGCAGTACTTC.

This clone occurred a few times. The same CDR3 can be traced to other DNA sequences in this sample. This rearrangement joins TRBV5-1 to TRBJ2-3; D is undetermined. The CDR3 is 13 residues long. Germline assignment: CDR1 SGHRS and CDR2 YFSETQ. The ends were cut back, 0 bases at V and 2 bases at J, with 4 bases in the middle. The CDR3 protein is CASSLDPTDTQYF. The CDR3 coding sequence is TGCGCCAGCAGCTTGGACCCCACAGATACGCAGTATTTT.

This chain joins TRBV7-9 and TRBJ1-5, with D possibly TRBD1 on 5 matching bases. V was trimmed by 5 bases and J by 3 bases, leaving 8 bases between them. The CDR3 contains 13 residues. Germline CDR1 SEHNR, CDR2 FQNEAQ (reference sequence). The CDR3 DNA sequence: TGTGCCAGCAGCGGGACGGCCAATCAGCCCCAGCATTTT. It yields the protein CASSGTANQPQHF.

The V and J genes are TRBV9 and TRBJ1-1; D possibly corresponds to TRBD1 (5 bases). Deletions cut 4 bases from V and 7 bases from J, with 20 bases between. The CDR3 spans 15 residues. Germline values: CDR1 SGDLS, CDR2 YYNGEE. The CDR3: CASSPRSKGALEAFF. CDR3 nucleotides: TGTGCCAGCAGCCCTCGCTCTAAAGGGGCACTTGAAGCTTTCTTT.

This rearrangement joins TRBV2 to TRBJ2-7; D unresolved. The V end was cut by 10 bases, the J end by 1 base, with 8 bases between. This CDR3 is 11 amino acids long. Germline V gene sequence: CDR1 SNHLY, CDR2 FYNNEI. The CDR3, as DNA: TGTGCCACCAGACAATCCTACGAGCAGTACTTC. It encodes CATRQSYEQYF.

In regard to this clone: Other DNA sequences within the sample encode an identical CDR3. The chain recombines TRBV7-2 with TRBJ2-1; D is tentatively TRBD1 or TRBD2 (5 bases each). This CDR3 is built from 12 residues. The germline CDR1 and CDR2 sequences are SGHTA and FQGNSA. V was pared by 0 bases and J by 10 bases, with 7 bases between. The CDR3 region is CASSLARGEQFF. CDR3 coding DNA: TGTGCCAGCAGCTTAGCCCGGGGCGAGCAGTTCTTC.

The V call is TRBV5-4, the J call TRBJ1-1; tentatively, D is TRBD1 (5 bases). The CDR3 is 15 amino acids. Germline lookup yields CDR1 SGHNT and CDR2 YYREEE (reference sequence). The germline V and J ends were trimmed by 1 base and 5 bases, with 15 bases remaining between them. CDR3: CASSLPGGLRTEAFF. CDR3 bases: TGTGCCAGCAGCTTGCCCGGGGGGTTGCGTACTGAAGCTTTCTTT. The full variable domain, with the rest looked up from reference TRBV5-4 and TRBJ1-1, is ETGVTQSPTHLIKTRGQQVTLRCSSQSGHNTVSWYQQALGQGPQFIFQYYREEENGRGNFPPRFSGLQFPNYSSELNVNALELDDSALYLCASSLPGGLRTEAFFGQGTRLTVV.

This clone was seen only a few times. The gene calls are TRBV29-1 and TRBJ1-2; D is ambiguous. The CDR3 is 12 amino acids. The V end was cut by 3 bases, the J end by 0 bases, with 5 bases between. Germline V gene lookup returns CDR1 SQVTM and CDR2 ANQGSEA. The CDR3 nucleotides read TGCAGCGTTGAGCCAACTAACTATGGCTACACCTTC. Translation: CSVEPTNYGYTF. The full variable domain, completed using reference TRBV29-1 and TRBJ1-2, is SAVISQKPSRDICQRGTSLTIQCQVDSQVTMMFWYRQQPGQSLTLIATANQGSEATYESGFVIDKFPISRPNLTFSTLTVSNMSPEDSSIYLCSVEPTNYGYTFGSGTRLTVV.

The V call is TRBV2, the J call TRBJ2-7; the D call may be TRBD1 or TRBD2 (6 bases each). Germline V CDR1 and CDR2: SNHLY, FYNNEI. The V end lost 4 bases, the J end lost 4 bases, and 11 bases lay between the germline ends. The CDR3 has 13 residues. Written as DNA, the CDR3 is TGTGCCAGCAGTGGGGGGGCGCCTTACGAGCAGTACTTC. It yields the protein CASSGGAPYEQYF.

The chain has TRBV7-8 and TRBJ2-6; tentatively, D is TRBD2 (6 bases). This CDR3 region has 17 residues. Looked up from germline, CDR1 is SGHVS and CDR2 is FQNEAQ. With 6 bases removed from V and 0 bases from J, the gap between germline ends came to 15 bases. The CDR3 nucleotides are TGTGCCAGCAGAACGCGTTGGCGGGGCTCTGGGGCCAACGTCCTGACTTTC. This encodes CASRTRWRGSGANVLTF.

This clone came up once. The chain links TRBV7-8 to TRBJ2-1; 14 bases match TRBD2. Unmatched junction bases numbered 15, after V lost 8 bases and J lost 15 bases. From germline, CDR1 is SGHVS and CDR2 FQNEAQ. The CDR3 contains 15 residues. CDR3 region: CASARLAGGPRSAFF. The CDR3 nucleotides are TGTGCCAGCGCTCGACTAGCGGGAGGGCCCCGTTCGGCGTTCTTC. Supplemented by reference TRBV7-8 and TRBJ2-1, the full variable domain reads GAGVSQSPRYKVAKRGQDVALRCDPISGHVSLFWYQQALGQGPEFLTYFQNEAQLDKSGLPSDRFFAERPEGSVSTLKIQRTQQEDSAVYLCASARLAGGPRSAFFGPGTRLTVL.

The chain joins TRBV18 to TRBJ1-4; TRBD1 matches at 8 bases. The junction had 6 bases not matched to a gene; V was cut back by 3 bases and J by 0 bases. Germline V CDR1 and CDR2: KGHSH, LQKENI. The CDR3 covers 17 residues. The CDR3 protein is CASSPQTGVATNEKLFF. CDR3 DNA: TGTGCCAGCTCACCCCAGACAGGGGTTGCAACTAATGAAAAACTGTTTTTT.

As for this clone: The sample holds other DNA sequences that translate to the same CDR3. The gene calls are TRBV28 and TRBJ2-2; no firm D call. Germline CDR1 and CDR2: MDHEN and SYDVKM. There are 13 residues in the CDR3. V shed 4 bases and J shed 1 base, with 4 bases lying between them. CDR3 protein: CASSSGNTGELFF. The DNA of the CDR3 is TGTGCCAGCAGTTCAGGGAACACCGGGGAGCTGTTTTTT.

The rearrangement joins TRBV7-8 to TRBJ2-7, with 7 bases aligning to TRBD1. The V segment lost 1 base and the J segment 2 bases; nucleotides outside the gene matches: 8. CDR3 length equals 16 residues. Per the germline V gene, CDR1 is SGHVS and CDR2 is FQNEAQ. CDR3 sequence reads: CASSLGQGHLPYEQYF. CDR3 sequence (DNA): TGTGCCAGCAGCTTAGGACAGGGACATTTACCCTACGAGCAGTACTTC.

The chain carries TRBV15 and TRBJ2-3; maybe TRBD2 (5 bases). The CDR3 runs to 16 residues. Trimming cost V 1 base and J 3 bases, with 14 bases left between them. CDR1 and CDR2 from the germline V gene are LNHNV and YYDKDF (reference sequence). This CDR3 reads CATSRAKRRRTDTQYF. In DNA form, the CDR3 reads TGTGCCACCAGCAGAGCCAAGCGGAGGAGGACAGATACGCAGTATTTT.

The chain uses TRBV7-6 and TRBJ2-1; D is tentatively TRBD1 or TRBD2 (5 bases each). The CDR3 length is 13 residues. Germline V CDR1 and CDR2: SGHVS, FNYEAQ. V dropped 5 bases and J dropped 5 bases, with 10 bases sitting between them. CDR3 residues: CASSGTPHNEQFF. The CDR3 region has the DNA TGTGCCAGCAGCGGGACCCCACACAATGAGCAGTTCTTC.

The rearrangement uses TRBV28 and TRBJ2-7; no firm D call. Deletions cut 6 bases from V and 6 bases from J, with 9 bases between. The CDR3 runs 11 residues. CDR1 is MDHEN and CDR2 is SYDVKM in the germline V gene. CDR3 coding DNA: TGTGCCAGCAGCTCATACTCCGAGCAGTACTTC. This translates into CASSSYSEQYF. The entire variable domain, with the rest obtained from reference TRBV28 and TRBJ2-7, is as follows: DVKVTQSSRYLVKRTGEKVFLECVQDMDHENMFWYRQDPGLGLRLIYFSYDVKMKEKGDIPEGYSVSREKKERFSLILESASTNQTSMYLCASSSYSEQYFGPGTRLTVT.

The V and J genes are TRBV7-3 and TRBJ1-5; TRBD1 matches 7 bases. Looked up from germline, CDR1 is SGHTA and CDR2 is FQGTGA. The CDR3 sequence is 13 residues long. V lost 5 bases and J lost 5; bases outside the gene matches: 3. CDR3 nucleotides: TGTGCCAGCAGCCCCACAGGGGATCAGCCCCAGCATTTT. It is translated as CASSPTGDQPQHF.